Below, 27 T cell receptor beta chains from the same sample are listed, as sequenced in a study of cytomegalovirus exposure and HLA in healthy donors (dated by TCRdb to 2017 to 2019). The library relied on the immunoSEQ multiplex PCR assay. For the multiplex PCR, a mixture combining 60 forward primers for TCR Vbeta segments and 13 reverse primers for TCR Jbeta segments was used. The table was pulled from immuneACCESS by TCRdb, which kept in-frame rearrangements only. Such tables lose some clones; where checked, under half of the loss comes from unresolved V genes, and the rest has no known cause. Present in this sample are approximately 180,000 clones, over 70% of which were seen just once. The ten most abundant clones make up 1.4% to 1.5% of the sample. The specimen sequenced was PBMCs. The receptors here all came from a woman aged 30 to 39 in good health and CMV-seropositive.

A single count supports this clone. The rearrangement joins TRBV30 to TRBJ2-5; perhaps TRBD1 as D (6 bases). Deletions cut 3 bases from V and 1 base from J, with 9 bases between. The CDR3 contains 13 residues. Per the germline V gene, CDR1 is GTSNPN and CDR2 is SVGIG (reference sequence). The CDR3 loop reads CAWSWGLQETQYF. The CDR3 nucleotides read TGTGCCTGGAGCTGGGGGCTCCAAGAGACCCAGTACTTC.

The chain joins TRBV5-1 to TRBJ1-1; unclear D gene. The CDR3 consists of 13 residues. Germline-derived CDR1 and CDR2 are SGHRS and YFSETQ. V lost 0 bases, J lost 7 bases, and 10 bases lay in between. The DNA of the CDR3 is TGCGCCAGCAGCTTGGTAGCCGGCCTTGAAGCTTTCTTT. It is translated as CASSLVAGLEAFF. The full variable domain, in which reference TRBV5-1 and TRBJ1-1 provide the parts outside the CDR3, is KAGVTQTPRYLIKTRGQQVTLSCSPISGHRSVSWYQQTPGQGLQFLFEYFSETQRNKGNFPGRFSGRQFSNSRSEMNVSTLELGDSALYLCASSLVAGLEAFFGQGTRLTVV.

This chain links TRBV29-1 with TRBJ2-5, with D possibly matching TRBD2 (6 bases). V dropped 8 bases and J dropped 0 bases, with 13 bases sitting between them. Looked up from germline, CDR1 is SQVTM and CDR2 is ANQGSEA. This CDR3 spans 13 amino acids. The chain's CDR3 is CSLRLGYQETQYF. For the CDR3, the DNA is TGCAGCCTTAGACTAGGGTACCAAGAGACCCAGTACTTC.

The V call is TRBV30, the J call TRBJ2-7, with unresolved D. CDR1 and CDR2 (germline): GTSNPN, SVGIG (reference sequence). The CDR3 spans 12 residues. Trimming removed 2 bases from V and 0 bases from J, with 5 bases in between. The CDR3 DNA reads TGTGCCTGGAGTTACTTCTCCTACGAGCAGTACTTC. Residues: CAWSYFSYEQYF.

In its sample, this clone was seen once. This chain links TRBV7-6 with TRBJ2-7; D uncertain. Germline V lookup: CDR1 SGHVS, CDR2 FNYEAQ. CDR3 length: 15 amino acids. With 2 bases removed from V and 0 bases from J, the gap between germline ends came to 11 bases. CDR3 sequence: CASSLLTGSSYEQYF. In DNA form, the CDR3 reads TGTGCCAGCAGCTTACTCACGGGTAGCTCCTACGAGCAGTACTTC.

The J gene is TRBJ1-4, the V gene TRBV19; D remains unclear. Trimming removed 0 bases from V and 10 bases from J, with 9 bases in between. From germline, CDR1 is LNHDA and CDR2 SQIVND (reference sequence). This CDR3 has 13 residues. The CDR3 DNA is TGTGCCAGTAGTATAGATGGTGAGGGAAAACTGTTTTTT. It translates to CASSIDGEGKLFF.

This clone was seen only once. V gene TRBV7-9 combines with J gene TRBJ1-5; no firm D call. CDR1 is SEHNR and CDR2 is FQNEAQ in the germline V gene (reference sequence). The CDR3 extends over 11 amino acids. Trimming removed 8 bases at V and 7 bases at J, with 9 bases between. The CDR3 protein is CASGSGQPQHF. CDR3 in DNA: TGTGCCAGCGGGTCGGGACAGCCCCAGCATTTT. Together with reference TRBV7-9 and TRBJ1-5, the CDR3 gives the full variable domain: DTGVSQNPRHKITKRGQNVTFRCDPISEHNRLYWYRQTLGQGPEFLTYFQNEAQLEKSRLLSDRFSAERPKGSFSTLEIQRTEQGDSAMYLCASGSGQPQHFGDGTRLSIL.

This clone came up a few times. In DNA form, the CDR3 reads TGTGCCAGCAGTGAAGATTTAGCGGGAGCCAATGAGCAGTTCTTC. It encodes CASSEDLAGANEQFF. This chain connects TRBV6-1 to TRBJ2-1; 9 nucleotides agree with TRBD2. Per the germline V gene, CDR1 is MNHNS and CDR2 is SASEGT. The V segment lost 1 base and the J segment 6 bases; nucleotides outside the gene matches: 4. The CDR3 sequence is 15 residues long.

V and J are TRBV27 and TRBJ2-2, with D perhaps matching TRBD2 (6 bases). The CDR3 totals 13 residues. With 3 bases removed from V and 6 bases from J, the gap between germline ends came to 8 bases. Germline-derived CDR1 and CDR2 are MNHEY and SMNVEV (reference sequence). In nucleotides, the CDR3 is TGTGCCAGCAGTTTGGGGGGTGCCGGGGAGCTGTTTTTT. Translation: CASSLGGAGELFF.

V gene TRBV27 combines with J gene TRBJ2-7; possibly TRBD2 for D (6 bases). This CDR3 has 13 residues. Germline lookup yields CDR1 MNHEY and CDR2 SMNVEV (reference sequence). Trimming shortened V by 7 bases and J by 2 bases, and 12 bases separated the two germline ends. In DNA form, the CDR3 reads TGTGCCAGCATGAATAGCGGAGCCTACGAGCAGTACTTC. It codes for CASMNSGAYEQYF.

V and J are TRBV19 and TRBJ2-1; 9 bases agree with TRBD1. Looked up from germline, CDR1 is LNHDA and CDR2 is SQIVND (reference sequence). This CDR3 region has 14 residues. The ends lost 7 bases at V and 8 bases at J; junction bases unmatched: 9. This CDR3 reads CASTPTGGFDEQFF. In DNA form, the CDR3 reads TGTGCCAGTACCCCGACAGGGGGTTTCGATGAGCAGTTCTTC.

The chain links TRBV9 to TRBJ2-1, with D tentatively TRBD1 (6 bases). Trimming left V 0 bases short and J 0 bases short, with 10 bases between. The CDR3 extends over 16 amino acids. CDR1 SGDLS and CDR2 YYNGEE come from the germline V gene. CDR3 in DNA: TGTGCCAGCAGCGTAGCTCAGGGGCACTCCTACAATGAGCAGTTCTTC. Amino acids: CASSVAQGHSYNEQFF.

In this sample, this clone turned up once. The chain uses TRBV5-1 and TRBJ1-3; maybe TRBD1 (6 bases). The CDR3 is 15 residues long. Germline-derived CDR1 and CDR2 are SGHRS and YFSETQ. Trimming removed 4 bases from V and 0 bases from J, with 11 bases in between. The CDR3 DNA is TGCGCCAGCAGCCCCGGGACAAGCTCTGGAAACACCATATATTTT. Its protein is CASSPGTSSGNTIYF.

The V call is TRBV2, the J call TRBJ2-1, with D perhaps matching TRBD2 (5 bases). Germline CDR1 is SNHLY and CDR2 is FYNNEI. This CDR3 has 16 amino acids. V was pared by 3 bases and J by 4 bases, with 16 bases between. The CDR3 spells CASSEKGLAKYNEQFF. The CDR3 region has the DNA TGTGCCAGCAGTGAGAAGGGTCTAGCAAAGTACAATGAGCAGTTCTTC.

CDR3 DNA: TGTGCCAGCAGCGCCGGCTACGAGCAGTACTTC. This gives the protein CASSAGYEQYF. The gene calls are TRBV9 and TRBJ2-7; D is unresolved. Per germline, CDR1 SGDLS and CDR2 YYNGEE. V lost 3 bases and J lost 3, with 4 bases in between. The CDR3 spans 11 residues. The full variable domain, in which reference TRBV9 and TRBJ2-7 provide the parts outside the CDR3, is DSGVTQTPKHLITATGQRVTLRCSPRSGDLSVYWYQQSLDQGLQFLIQYYNGEERAKGNILERFSAQQFPDLHSELNLSSLELGDSALYFCASSAGYEQYFGPGTRLTVT.

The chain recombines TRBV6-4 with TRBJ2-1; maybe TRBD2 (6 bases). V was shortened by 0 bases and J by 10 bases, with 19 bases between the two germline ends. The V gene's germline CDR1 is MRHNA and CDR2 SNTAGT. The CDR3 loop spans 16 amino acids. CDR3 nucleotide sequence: TGTGCCAGCAGTGACTCCGCCGGGAGAGGAAAAGGAGAGCAGTTCTTC. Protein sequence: CASSDSAGRGKGEQFF.

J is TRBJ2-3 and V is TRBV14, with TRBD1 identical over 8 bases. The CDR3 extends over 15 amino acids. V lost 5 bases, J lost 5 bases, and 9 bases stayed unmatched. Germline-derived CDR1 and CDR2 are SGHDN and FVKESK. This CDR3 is CASSATGVVQDTQYF. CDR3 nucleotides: TGTGCCAGCAGCGCGACAGGGGTGGTACAAGATACGCAGTATTTT.

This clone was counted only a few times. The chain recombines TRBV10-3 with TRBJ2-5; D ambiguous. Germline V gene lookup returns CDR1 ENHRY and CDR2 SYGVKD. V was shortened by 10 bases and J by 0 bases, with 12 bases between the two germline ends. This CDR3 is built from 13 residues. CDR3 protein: CATAEVYQETQYF. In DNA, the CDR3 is TGTGCCACGGCCGAGGTGTACCAAGAGACCCAGTACTTC.

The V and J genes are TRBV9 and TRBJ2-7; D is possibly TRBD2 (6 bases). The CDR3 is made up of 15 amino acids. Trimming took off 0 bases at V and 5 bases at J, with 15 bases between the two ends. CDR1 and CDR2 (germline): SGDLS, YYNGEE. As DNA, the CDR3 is TGTGCCAGCAGCGTAGCTACTAGCCTGGCCCACGAGCAGTACTTC. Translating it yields CASSVATSLAHEQYF.

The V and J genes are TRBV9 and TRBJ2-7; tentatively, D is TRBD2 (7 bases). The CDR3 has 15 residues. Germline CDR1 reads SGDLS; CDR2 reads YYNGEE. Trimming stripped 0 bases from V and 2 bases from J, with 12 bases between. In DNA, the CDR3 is TGTGCCAGCAGCGTAGGGGGGGGCATCGCCTACGAGCAGTACTTC. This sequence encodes CASSVGGGIAYEQYF. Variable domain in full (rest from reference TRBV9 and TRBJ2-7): DSGVTQTPKHLITATGQRVTLRCSPRSGDLSVYWYQQSLDQGLQFLIQYYNGEERAKGNILERFSAQQFPDLHSELNLSSLELGDSALYFCASSVGGGIAYEQYFGPGTRLTVT.

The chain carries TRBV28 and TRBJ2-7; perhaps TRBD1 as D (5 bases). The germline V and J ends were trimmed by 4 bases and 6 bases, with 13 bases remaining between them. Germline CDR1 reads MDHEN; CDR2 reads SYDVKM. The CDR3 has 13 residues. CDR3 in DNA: TGTGCCAGCAGTTGGGGCAGGTCAGGCGAGCAGTACTTC. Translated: CASSWGRSGEQYF.

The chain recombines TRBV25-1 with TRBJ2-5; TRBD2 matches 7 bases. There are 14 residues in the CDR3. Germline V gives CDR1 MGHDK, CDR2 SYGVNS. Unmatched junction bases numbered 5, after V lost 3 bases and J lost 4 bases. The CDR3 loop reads CASSDAGTTETQYF. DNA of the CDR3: TGTGCCAGCAGTGATGCCGGGACTACAGAGACCCAGTACTTC.

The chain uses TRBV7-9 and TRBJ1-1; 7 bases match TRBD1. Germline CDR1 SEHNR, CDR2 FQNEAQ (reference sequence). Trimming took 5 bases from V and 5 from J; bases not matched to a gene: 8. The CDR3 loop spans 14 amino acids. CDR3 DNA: TGTGCCAGCAGCCCCCGACAGGGACGTACTGAAGCTTTCTTT. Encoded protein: CASSPRQGRTEAFF.

CDR3 in amino acids: CASSKGTNEKLFF. The CDR3 bases are TGTGCCAGCAGCAAGGGGACTAATGAAAAACTGTTTTTT. V usage is TRBV25-1 and J usage is TRBJ1-4; D possibly corresponds to TRBD1 (5 bases). Germline V gives CDR1 MGHDK, CDR2 SYGVNS. Trimming took 6 bases from V and 2 from J, leaving 7 bases between them. CDR3 size: 13 residues. The variable domain in full, with the rest retrieved from reference TRBV25-1 and TRBJ1-4, is EADIYQTPRYLVIGTGKKITLECSQTMGHDKMYWYQQDPGMELHLIHYSYGVNSTEKGDLSSESTVSRIRTEHFPLTLESARPSHTSQYLCASSKGTNEKLFFGSGTQLSVL.

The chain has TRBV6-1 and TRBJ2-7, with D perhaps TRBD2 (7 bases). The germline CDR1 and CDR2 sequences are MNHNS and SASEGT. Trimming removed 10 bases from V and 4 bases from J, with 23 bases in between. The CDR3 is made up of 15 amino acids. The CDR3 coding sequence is TGTGCCAACAGAATCTCACAGGGCGGGGGTTACGAGCAGTACTTC. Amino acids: CANRISQGGGYEQYF.

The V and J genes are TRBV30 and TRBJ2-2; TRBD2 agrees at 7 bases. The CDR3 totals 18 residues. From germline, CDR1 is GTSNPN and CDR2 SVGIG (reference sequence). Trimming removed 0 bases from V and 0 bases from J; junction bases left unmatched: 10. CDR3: CAWSVLRQRGTNTGELFF. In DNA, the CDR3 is TGTGCCTGGAGTGTACTCCGACAGCGGGGAACGAACACCGGGGAGCTGTTTTTT.

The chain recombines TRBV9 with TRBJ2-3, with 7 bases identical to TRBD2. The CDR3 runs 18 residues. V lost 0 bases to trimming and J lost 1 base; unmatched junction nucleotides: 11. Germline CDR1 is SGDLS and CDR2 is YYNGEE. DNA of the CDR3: TGTGCCAGCAGCGTAGCCCCCTATACTAGCGTAGGCACAGATACGCAGTATTTT. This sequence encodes CASSVAPYTSVGTDTQYF. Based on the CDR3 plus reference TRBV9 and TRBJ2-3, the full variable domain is DSGVTQTPKHLITATGQRVTLRCSPRSGDLSVYWYQQSLDQGLQFLIQYYNGEERAKGNILERFSAQQFPDLHSELNLSSLELGDSALYFCASSVAPYTSVGTDTQYFGPGTRLTVL.